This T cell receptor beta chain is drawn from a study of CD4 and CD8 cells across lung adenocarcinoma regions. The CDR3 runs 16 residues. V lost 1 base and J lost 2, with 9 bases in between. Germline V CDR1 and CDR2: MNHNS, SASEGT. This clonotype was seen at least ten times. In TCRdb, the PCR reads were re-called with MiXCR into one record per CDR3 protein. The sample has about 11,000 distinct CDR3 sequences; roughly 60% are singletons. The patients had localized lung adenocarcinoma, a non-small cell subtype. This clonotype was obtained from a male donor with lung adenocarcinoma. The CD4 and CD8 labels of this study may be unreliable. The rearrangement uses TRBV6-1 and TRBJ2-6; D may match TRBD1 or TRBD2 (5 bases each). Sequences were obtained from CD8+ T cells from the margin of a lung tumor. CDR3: CASSEVRGAGANVLTF. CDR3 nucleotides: TGTGCCAGCAGTGAAGTGAGGGGCGCTGGGGCCAACGTCCTGACTTTC.